One and the same sample provided the 2 T cell receptor beta chains below, sequenced in a study of graft-versus-host responses after intestinal transplantation. Assay: immunoSEQ multiplex PCR; the TCRdb copy retains only in-frame clones and omits some. The data contain about 88,000 clones, over 90% of them singletons. The antigens these receptors bind are not known. The input for sequencing was unstimulated CD4+ T cells sorted from spleen or lymph node cells, taken before transplant. Every receptor here comes from a human donor who was the organ donor for an intestinal transplant.

This clone has just one count. The chain couples TRBV6-5 to TRBJ1-1; no firm D call. CDR1 and CDR2 (germline): MNHEY, SVGAGI. CDR3 length: 14 amino acids. V was pared by 6 bases and J by 4 bases, with 15 bases between. CDR3 sequence reads: CASSPVLASTEAFF. The CDR3 DNA sequence: TGTGCCAGCAGCCCGGTCTTAGCAAGCACTGAAGCTTTCTTT.

The chain recombines TRBV7-8 with TRBJ2-7, with 9 positions matching TRBD1. V shed 4 bases and J 12 bases; nucleotides not matched to a gene: 19. CDR3 length: 16 amino acids. Germline V gives CDR1 SGHVS, CDR2 FQNEAQ. CDR3 protein: CASSSGPGTGRLLLYF. The CDR3 DNA sequence: TGTGCCAGCAGCTCGGGTCCCGGGACAGGGCGTCTATTACTGTACTTC.